What follows is one T cell receptor beta chain and its context. The table lists this clonotype with a few counts. Its antigen is currently not known. The input lacks base qualities; no much larger clone sits a single base away. The data belong to a study of blood T cells in healthy people across ages (dated by TCRdb to between 2014 and 2016). About the study as a whole: In model experiments, template switching captured roughly one uniquely barcoded TCR beta cDNA molecule for every two T cells. To track age-related changes in TCR beta repertoire diversity, the study relied on deep sequencing normalized with unique cDNA molecular identifiers. Four age groups were formed from the donors: young (average about 17 years), middle-aged (around 41), aged (around 68) and long-lived (more than 75). To avoid experimental bias, donors of different ages were spread randomly across the sequencing lanes. The study analyzed two additional independent replicas of 1 million unique cDNA reads from the same blood draw for two donors, one aged 18 to 30 and one aged 80 or older. General study outcomes and caveats: Estimates of total diversity based on one million sequenced T cells were considered lower bounds and underestimates. A strong correlation was found between observed TCR beta diversity and the percentage of naive T cells measured by flow cytometry. Compared with the aged group, the long-lived group had more naive CD4+ T cells, fewer expanded clones and increased TCR diversity, a pattern suggesting age selection. The CMV infection status of donors was not known, potentially confounding age-related changes in expanded clonotypes. As age increased, observed TCR beta diversity per million T cells dropped in a roughly linear way, and a significant reduction was already evident by age 40. Since profiling was done on bulk unsorted PBMCs, naive and antigen-experienced compartments could not be conclusively compared.

The library came from 5' RACE. The reads were generated on an Illumina HiSeq 2500. The second PCR ran for about 6 to 11 cycles and used a J-beta primer mix along with a sample-barcoded 5' primer. A template-switch 5' adaptor carrying 12 random nucleotides introduced a unique molecular identifier onto each TCR beta cDNA molecule. Each sample yielded at least 3 million CDR3-containing paired-end reads. The Mint cDNA synthesis kit, primed by a TRBC-specific oligonucleotide, was used to synthesize first-strand cDNA from all RNA. Following uracil-DNA glycosylase treatment, a first 18-cycle PCR with universal primers M1SS and BC2_uni_R was performed on all cDNA. Per the original workflow: For normalization, 1 million high-quality reads were randomly selected from each sample, with every read carrying a distinct molecular identifier. Instead of being binned into consensus sequences, reads that shared molecular identifiers were thrown out. CDR3 identification, clonotype clustering and error correction used MiTCR with a Q25 quality threshold and the strictest error-elimination algorithm. A nonparametric unseen species model using Euler transformation provided a lower-bound estimate of total TCR beta diversity. Using fastp at Q25 and MiXCR, TCRdb reprocessed the public reads and kept productive beta chains. Identical CDR3 protein sequences are pooled into one entry, listed with their most common genes and DNA. For this entry, the V and J calls and clone size follow TCRdb and not the study's own pipeline. In all, the sample holds approximately 820,000 distinct CDR3 sequences, and approximately 48% of those were seen once. Clones ranked in the top ten supply around 18% of the sample.

Systemically healthy Caucasian individuals from Russia, some 38 in total and aged roughly 6 to 95 years, were included as donors. Each donor gave approximately 9.4 milliliters of peripheral blood, drawn into EDTA-treated Vacutainer tubes. Ficoll-Paque density-gradient centrifugation was used to isolate PBMCs, with at least 6 million per sample. Trizol reagent was used to extract total RNA from the PBMCs, yielding at least 5 micrograms per sample. For every donor, an aliquot of PBMCs went through flow cytometry to measure the percentages of naive CD45RAhigh/CD27high T cells. Trimming takes 5 bases off V and 4 bases off J; junction bases not matched to a gene: 4. The CDR3 spans 14 residues, from the cysteine through the phenylalanine. Just CDR3 DNA is preserved here, 42 bases in frame from base 1. Based on the germline V gene, the CDR1 and CDR2 sequences are MDHEN and SYDVKM.

This TCR came from a man aged 60 to 69 in good health. The chain joins TRBV28 to TRBJ1-2; TRBD1 matches 10 bases in the middle. The sequenced material came from blood. The nucleotide sequence reads TGTGCCAGCAGTGGGACAGGGGTTATCTATGGCTACACCTTC. Its translation reads: CASSGTGVIYGYTF.